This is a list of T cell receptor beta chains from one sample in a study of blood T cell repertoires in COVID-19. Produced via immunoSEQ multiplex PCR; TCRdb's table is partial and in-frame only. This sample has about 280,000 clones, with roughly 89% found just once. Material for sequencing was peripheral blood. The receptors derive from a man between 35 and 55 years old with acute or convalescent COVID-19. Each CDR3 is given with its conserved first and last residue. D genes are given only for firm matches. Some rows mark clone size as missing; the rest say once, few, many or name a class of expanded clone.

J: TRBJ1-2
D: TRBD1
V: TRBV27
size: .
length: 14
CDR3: CASALGTGTYGYTF
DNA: TGTGCCAGCGCCCTTGGGACAGGGACTTATGGCTACACCTTC

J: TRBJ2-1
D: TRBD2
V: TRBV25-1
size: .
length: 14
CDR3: CASRSGGGFYEQFF
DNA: TGTGCCAGTCGAAGCGGGGGCGGGTTTTATGAGCAGTTCTTC

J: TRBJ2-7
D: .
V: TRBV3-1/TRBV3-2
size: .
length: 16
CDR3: CASSQPGAGPDNEQYF
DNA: TGTGCCAGCAGCCAGCCGGGAGCAGGACCCGACAACGAGCAGTACTTC

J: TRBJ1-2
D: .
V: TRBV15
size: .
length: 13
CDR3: CATSPRAQGGYTF
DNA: TGTGCCACCAGCCCCCGAGCGCAGGGTGGCTACACCTTC

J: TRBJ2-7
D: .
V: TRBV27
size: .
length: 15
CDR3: CASSLFGIPSYEQYF
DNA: TGTGCCAGCAGTTTATTCGGGATACCCTCCTACGAGCAGTACTTC

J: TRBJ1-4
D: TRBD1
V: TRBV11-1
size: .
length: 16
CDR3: CASSYTPGTGFEKLFF
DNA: TGTGCCAGCAGCTATACACCCGGGACAGGATTTGAAAAACTGTTTTTT

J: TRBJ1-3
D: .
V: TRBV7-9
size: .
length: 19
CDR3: CASSLVGPMGLSSGNTIYF
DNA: TGTGCCAGCAGCTTAGTGGGCCCGATGGGGCTTAGCTCTGGAAACACCATATATTTT

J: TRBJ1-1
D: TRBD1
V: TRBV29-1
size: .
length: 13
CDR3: CSVSDREAAEAFF
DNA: TGCAGCGTTTCTGACAGGGAGGCGGCTGAAGCTTTCTTT

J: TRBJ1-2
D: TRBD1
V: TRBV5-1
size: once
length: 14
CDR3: CASSSITGVDGYTF
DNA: TGCGCCAGCAGCTCAATCACAGGGGTGGATGGCTACACCTTC

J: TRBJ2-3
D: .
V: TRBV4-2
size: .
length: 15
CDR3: CASSQDLRGGDTQYF
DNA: TGTGCCAGCAGCCAAGATCTGAGGGGGGGAGATACGCAGTATTTT

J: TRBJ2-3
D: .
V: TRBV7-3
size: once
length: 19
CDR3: CASSLKSALSGAGTDTQYF
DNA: TGTGCCAGCAGCTTAAAATCGGCCCTGTCAGGGGCAGGCACAGATACGCAGTATTTT

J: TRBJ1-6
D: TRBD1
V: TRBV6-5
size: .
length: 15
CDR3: CASSPATGPNSPLHF
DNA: TGTGCCAGCAGCCCCGCGACAGGGCCTAATTCACCCCTCCACTTT

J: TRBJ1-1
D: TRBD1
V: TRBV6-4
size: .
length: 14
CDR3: CASRGQGANTEAFF
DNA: TGTGCCAGCAGGGGACAGGGGGCGAACACTGAAGCTTTCTTT

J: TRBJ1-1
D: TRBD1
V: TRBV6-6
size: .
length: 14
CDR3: CASRSGQTNTEAFF
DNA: TGTGCCAGCAGGTCGGGACAGACGAACACTGAAGCTTTCTTT

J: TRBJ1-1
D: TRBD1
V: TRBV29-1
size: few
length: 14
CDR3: CSVAFTGGPTEAFF
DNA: TGCAGCGTGGCGTTCACAGGGGGCCCCACTGAAGCTTTCTTT

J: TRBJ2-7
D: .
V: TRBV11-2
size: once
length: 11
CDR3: CASSSTYEQYF
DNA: TGTGCCAGCAGCTCGACTTACGAGCAGTACTTC

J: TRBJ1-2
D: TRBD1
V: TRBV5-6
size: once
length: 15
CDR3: CASSSGQGWDYGYTF
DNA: TGTGCCAGCAGCTCCGGACAGGGATGGGACTATGGCTACACCTTC

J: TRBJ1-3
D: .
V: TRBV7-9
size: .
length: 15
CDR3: CASSSLDTSGNTIYF
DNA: TGTGCCAGCAGCTCCTTGGACACTTCTGGAAACACCATATATTTT

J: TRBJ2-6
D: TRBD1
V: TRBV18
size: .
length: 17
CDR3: CASSSGTGVTGANVLTF
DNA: TGTGCCAGCTCGTCCGGGACAGGGGTGACTGGGGCCAACGTCCTGACTTTC

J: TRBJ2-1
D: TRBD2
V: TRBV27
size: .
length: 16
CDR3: CASSLDQAGGPREQFF
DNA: TGTGCCAGCAGTTTGGATCAAGCGGGGGGGCCCAGGGAGCAGTTCTTC

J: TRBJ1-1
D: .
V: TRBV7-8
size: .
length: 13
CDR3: CASSSDMNTEAFF
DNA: TGTGCCAGCAGCTCAGACATGAACACTGAAGCTTTCTTT

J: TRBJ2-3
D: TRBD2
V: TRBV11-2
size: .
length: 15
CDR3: CASSLVGGGTDTQYF
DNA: TGTGCCAGCAGCTTAGTCGGGGGGGGCACAGATACGCAGTATTTT

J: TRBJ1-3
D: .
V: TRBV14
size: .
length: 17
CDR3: CASSQPRYTASGNTIYF
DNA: TGTGCCAGCAGCCAACCCAGATACACCGCCTCTGGAAACACCATATATTTT

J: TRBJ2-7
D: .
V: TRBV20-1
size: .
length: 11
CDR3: CSASGGYEQYF
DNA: TGCAGTGCTAGCGGGGGTTACGAGCAGTACTTC

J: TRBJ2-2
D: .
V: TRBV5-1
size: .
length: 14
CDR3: CASYRDFPTGELFF
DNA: TGCGCCAGCTACCGGGACTTTCCCACCGGGGAGCTGTTTTTT

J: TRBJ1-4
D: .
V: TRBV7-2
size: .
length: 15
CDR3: CASSLFGQNNEKLFF
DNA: TGTGCCAGCAGCTTATTCGGACAGAATAATGAAAAACTGTTTTTT

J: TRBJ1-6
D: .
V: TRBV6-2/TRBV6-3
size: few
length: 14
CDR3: CASSYGQNNSPLHF
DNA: TGTGCCAGCAGTTACGGGCAGAATAATTCACCCCTCCACTTT

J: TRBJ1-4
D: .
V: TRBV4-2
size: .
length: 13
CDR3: CASNPATNEKLFF
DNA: TGTGCCAGCAATCCGGCAACTAATGAAAAACTGTTTTTT

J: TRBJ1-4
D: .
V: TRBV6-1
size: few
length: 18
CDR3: CASSEANTRTRRDEKLFF
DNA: TGTGCCAGCAGTGAAGCAAATACACGGACTAGGCGAGATGAAAAACTGTTTTTT

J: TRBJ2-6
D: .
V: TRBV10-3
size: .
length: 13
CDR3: CAISLSGANVLTF
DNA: TGTGCCATCAGTCTCTCTGGGGCCAACGTCCTGACTTTC

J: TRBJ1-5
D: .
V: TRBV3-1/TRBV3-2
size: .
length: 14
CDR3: CASSQNQGFQPQHF
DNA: TGTGCCAGCAGCCAGAATCAGGGTTTTCAGCCCCAGCATTTT

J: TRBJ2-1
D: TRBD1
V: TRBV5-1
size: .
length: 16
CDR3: CASSPAGTGSINEQFF
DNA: TGCGCCAGCAGCCCGGCCGGGACAGGGTCCATCAATGAGCAGTTCTTC

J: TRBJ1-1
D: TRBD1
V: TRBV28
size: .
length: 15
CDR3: CASSFSGGGNTEAFF
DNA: TGTGCCAGCAGTTTTTCGGGAGGGGGCAACACTGAAGCTTTCTTT

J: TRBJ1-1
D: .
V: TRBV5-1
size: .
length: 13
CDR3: CASSLGANTEAFF
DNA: TGCGCCAGCAGCTTGGGAGCGAACACTGAAGCTTTCTTT

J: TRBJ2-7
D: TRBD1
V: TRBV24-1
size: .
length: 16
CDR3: CATSESNRDRDNEQYF
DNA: TGTGCCACCAGTGAGTCAAACCGGGACAGGGACAACGAGCAGTACTTC

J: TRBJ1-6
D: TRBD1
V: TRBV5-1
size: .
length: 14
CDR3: CASRLTGEASPLHF
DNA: TGCGCCAGCAGGCTTACAGGGGAAGCGTCACCCCTCCACTTT

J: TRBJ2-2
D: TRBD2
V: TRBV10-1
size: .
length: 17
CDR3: CASSESRASGGTGELFF
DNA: TGCGCCAGCAGTGAGTCGCGGGCTAGCGGGGGCACCGGGGAGCTGTTTTTT

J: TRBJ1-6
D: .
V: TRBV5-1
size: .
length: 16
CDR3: CASSLETGIFNSPLHF
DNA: TGCGCCAGCAGCTTAGAAACAGGGATATTTAATTCACCCCTCCACTTT

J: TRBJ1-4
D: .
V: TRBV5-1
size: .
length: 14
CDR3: CASSFSQINEKLFF
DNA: TGCGCCAGCAGCTTCTCACAGATTAATGAAAAACTGTTTTTT

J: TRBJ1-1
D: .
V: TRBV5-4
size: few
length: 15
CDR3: CASSLAGQALAEAFF
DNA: TGTGCCAGCAGCTTGGCTGGACAAGCCCTTGCTGAAGCTTTCTTT

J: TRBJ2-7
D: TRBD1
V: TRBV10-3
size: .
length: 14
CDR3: CAISGDRGLYEQYF
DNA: TGTGCCATCAGTGGGGACAGGGGACTATACGAGCAGTACTTC

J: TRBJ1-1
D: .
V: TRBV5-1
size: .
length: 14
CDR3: CASSLGHTNTEAFF
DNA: TGCGCCAGCAGCCTGGGACATACGAACACTGAAGCTTTCTTT

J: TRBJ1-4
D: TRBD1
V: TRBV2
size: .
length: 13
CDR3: CASTGTGREKLFF
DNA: TGTGCCAGCACTGGGACAGGGCGGGAAAAACTGTTTTTT

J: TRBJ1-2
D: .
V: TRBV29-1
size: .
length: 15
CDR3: CSVEGAGQANYGYTF
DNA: TGCAGCGTTGAGGGGGCAGGTCAAGCTAACTATGGCTACACCTTC

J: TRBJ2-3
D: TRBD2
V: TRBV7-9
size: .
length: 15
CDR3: CASSLGLAGTDTQYF
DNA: TGTGCCAGCAGCTTAGGCCTAGCGGGCACAGATACGCAGTATTTT

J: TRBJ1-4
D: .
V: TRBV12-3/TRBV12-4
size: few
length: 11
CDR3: CASTLSGKLFF
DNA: TGTGCCAGCACTCTAAGTGGAAAACTGTTTTTT

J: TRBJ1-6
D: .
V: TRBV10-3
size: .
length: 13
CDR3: CAIRREEGSPLHF
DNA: TGTGCCATCAGGAGGGAGGAAGGGTCACCCCTCCACTTT

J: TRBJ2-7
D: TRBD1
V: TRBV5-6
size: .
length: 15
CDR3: CASSLPGQGFYEQYF
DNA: TGTGCCAGCAGCTTACCCGGACAGGGGTTCTACGAGCAGTACTTC

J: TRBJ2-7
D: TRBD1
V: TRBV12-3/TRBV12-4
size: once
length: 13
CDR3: CASRDRSSYEQYF
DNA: TGTGCCAGCAGGGACAGGAGCTCCTACGAGCAGTACTTC

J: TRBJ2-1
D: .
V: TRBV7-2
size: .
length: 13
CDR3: CASSFTRGNEQFF
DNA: TGTGCCAGCAGCTTCACAAGGGGCAATGAGCAGTTCTTC

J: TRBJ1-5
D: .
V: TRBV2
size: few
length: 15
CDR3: CASSGRWGLDQPQHF
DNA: TGTGCCAGCAGTGGCCGATGGGGGCTTGATCAGCCCCAGCATTTT

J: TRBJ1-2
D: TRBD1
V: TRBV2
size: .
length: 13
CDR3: CASSLGQDYGYTF
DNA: TGTGCCAGTTCTCTTGGACAGGACTATGGCTACACCTTC

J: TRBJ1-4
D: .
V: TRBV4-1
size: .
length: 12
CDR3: CASSQDEAKLFF
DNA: TGCGCCAGCAGCCAAGATGAGGCAAAACTGTTTTTT

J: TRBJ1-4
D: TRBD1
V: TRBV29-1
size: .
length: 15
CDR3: CSVEDTGATNEKLFF
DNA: TGCAGCGTTGAAGACACAGGGGCTACTAATGAAAAACTGTTTTTT

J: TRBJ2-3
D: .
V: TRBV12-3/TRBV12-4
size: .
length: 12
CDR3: CASSRSPDTQYF
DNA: TGTGCCAGCAGCCGTTCCCCAGATACGCAGTATTTT